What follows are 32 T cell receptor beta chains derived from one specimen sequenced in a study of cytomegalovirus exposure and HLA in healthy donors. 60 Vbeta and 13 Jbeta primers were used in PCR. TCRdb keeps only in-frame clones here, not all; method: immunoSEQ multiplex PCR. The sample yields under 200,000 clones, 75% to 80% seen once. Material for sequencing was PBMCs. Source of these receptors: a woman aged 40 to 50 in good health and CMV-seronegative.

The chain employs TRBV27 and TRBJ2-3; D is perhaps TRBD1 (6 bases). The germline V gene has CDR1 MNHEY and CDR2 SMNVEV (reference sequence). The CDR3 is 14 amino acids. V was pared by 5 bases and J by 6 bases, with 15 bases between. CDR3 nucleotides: TGTGCCAGCAGTGCAACAACAGGGTTTGATACGCAGTATTTT. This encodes CASSATTGFDTQYF.

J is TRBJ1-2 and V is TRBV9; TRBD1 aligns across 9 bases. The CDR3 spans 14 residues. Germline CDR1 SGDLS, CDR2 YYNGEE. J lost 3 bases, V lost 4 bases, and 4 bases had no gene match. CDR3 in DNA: TGTGCCAGCAGCCAACAGGGGGCGGACTATGGCTACACCTTC. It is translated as CASSQQGADYGYTF.

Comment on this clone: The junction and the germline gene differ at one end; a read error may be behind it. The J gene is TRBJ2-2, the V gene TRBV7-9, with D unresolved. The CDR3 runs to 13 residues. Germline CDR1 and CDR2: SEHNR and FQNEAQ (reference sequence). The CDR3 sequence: CSSSLSHNGELFF. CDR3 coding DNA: TGTTCCAGCAGCCTCTCCCACAACGGGGAGCTGTTTTTT.

The CDR3 DNA reads as TGTGCCAGCAGCCAAGTTTTAGGGGCTCAGCCCCAGCATTTT. This translates into CASSQVLGAQPQHF. The V and J genes are TRBV7-2 and TRBJ1-5; TRBD1 might be the D (5 bases). Looked up from germline, CDR1 is SGHTA and CDR2 is FQGNSA. V dropped 5 bases and J dropped 6 bases, with 14 bases sitting between them. The CDR3 is 14 amino acids. The full variable domain, rest sourced from reference TRBV7-2 and TRBJ1-5, is GAGVSQSPSNKVTEKGKDVELRCDPISGHTALYWYRQSLGQGLEFLIYFQGNSAPDKSGLPSDRFSAERTGGSVSTLTIQRTQQEDSAVYLCASSQVLGAQPQHFGDGTRLSIL.

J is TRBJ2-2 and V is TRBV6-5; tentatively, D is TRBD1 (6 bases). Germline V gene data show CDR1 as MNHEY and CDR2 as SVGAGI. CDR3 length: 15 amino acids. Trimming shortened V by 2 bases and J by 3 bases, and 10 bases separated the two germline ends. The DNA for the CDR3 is TGTGCCAGCAGTTACGCCAGGGGATACACCGGGGAGCTGTTTTTT. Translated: CASSYARGYTGELFF.

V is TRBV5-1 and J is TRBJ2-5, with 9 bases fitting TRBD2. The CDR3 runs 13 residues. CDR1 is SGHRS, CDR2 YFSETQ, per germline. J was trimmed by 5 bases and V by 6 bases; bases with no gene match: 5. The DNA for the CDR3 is TGCGCCAGCACTAGCGGGGTTGGTGAGACCCAGTACTTC. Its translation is CASTSGVGETQYF.

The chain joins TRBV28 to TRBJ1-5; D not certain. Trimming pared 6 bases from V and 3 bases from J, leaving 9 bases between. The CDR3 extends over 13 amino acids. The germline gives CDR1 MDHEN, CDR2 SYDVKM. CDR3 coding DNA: TGTGCCAGCAGATTCACAGTCAATCAGCCCCAGCATTTT. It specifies CASRFTVNQPQHF. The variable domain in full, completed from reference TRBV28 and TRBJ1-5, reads DVKVTQSSRYLVKRTGEKVFLECVQDMDHENMFWYRQDPGLGLRLIYFSYDVKMKEKGDIPEGYSVSREKKERFSLILESASTNQTSMYLCASRFTVNQPQHFGDGTRLSIL.

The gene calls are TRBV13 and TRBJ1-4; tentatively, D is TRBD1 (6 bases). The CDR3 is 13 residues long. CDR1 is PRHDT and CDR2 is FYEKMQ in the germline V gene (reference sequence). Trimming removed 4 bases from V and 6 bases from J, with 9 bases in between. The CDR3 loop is CASSSTGYEKLFF. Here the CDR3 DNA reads TGTGCCAGCAGCTCCACAGGGTATGAAAAACTGTTTTTT.

CDR3 bases: TGCGCCAGCAGCTTGGACAGGGGAAATGAAAAACTGTTTTTT. Its protein product is CASSLDRGNEKLFF. This chain connects TRBV5-1 to TRBJ1-4; 7 bases are shared with TRBD1. CDR1 is SGHRS and CDR2 is YFSETQ in the germline V gene. This CDR3 contains 14 residues. With 0 bases clipped from V and 5 bases from J, the junction kept 1 base outside the gene matches.

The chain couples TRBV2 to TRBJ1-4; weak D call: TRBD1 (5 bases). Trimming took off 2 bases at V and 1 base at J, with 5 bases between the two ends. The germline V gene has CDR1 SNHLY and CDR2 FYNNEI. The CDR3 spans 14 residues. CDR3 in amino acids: CASSEQGTNEKLFF. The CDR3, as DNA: TGTGCCAGCAGTGAACAGGGAACTAATGAAAAACTGTTTTTT. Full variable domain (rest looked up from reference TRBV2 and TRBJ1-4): EPEVTQTPSHQVTQMGQEVILRCVPISNHLYFYWYRQILGQKVEFLVSFYNNEISEKSEIFDDQFSVERPDGSNFTLKIRSTKLEDSAMYFCASSEQGTNEKLFFGSGTQLSVL.

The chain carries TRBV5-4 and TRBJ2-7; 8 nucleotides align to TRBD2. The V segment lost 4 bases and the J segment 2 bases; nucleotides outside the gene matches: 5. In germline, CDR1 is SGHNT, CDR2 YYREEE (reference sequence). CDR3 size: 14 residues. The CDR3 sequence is CASSRAGGPYEQYF. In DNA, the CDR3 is TGTGCCAGCAGCAGGGCGGGGGGCCCCTACGAGCAGTACTTC.

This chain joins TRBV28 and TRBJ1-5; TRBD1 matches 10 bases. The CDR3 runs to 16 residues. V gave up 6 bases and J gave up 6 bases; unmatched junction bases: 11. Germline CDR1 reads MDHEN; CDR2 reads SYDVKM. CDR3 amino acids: CASSRDRGKMAQPQHF. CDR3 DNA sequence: TGTGCCAGCAGCCGGGACAGGGGAAAAATGGCTCAGCCCCAGCATTTT.

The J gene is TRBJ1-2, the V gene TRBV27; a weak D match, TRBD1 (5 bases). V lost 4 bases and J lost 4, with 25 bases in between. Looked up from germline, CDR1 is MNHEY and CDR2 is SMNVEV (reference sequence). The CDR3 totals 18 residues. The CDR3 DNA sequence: TGTGCCAGCAGTTCCCGTACATCTTCCCTGGGGGGAACCTATGGCTACACCTTC. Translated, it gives CASSSRTSSLGGTYGYTF.

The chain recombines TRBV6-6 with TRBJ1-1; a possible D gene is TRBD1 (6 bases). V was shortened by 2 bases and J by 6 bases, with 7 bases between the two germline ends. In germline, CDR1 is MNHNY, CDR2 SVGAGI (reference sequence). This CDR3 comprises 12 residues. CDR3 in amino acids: CASSYEGAEAFF. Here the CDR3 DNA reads TGTGCCAGCAGTTACGAGGGGGCTGAAGCTTTCTTT.

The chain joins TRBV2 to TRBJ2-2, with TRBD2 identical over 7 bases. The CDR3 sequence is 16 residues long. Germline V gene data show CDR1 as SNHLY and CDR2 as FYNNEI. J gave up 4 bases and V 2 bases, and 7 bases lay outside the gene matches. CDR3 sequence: CASSERSGEFTGELFF. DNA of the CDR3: TGTGCCAGCAGTGAACGGAGCGGGGAGTTCACCGGGGAGCTGTTTTTT. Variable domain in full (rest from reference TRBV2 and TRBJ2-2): EPEVTQTPSHQVTQMGQEVILRCVPISNHLYFYWYRQILGQKVEFLVSFYNNEISEKSEIFDDQFSVERPDGSNFTLKIRSTKLEDSAMYFCASSERSGEFTGELFFGEGSRLTVL.

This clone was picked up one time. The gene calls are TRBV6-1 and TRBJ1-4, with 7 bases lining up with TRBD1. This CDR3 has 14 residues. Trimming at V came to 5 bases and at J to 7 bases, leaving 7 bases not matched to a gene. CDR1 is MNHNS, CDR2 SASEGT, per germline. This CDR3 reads CASSLRGLSEKLFF. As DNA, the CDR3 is TGTGCCAGCAGTTTAAGGGGGCTCAGTGAAAAACTGTTTTTT.

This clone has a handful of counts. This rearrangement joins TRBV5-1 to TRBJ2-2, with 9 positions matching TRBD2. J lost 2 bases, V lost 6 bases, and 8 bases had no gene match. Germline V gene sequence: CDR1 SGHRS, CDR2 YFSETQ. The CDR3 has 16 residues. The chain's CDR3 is CASKASSGGNTGELFF. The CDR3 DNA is TGCGCCAGCAAAGCGAGTAGCGGGGGCAACACCGGGGAGCTGTTTTTT. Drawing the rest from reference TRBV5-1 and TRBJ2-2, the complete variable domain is KAGVTQTPRYLIKTRGQQVTLSCSPISGHRSVSWYQQTPGQGLQFLFEYFSETQRNKGNFPGRFSGRQFSNSRSEMNVSTLELGDSALYLCASKASSGGNTGELFFGEGSRLTVL.

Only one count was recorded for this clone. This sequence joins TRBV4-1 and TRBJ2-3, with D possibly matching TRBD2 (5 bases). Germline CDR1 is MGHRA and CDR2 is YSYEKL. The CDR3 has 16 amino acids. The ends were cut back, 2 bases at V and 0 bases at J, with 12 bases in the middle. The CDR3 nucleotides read TGCGCCAGCAGCCAACTGAGGGTGGGGAGCACAGATACGCAGTATTTT. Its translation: CASSQLRVGSTDTQYF.

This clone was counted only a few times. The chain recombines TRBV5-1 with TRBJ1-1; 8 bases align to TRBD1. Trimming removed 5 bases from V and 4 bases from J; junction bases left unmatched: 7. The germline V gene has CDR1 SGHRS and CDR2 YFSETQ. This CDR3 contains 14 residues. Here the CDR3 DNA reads TGCGCCAGCAGAATCACAGGGGGTGCCACTGAAGCTTTCTTT. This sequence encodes CASRITGGATEAFF.

The CDR3 bases are TGTGCCAGCAGCTCCACCTTTGTTTTGGGGGCCGAGACCCAGTACTTC. The encoded protein is CASSSTFVLGAETQYF. The chain employs TRBV7-9 and TRBJ2-5, with D tentatively TRBD1 (6 bases). Germline V gene sequence: CDR1 SEHNR, CDR2 FQNEAQ (reference sequence). This CDR3 has 16 amino acids. The V end was cut by 4 bases, the J end by 5 bases, with 20 bases between.

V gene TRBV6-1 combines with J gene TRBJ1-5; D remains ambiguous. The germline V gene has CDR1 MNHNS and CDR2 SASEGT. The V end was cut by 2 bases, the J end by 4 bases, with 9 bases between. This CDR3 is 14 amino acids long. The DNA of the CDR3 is TGTGCCAGCAGTGAACGGGTCGGGAATCAGCCCCAGCATTTT. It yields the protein CASSERVGNQPQHF.

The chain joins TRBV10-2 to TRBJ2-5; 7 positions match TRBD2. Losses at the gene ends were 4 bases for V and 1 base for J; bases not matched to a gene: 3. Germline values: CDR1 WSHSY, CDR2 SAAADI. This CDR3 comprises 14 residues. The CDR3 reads CASSATSSQETQYF. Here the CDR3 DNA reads TGCGCCAGCAGTGCGACTAGCTCCCAAGAGACCCAGTACTTC.

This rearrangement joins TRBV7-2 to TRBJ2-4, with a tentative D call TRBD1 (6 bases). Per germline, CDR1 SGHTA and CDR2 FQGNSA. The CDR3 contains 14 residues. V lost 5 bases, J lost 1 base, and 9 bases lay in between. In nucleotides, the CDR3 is TGTGCCAGCAGCCAGCAGGGGGCCAAAAACATTCAGTACTTC. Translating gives CASSQQGAKNIQYF.

The DNA of the CDR3 is TGTGCCAGCAGTCTTCCCGGGACTGAAGCTAACTATGGCTACACCTTC. Protein: CASSLPGTEANYGYTF. This chain joins TRBV28 and TRBJ1-2; TRBD1 might be the D (5 bases). V was shortened by 5 bases and J by 0 bases, with 16 bases between the two germline ends. CDR3 length: 16 residues. CDR1 and CDR2 (germline): MDHEN, SYDVKM.

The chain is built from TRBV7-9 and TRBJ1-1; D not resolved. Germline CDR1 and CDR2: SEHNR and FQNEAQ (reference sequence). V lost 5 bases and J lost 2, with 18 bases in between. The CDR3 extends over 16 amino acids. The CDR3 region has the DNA TGTGCCAGCAGCCGACAACCAAGGATAAGAAACACTGAAGCTTTCTTT. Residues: CASSRQPRIRNTEAFF.

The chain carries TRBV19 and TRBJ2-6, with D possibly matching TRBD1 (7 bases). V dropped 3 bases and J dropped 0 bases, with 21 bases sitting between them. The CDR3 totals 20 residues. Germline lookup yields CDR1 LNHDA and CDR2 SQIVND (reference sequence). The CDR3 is CASSIVTGTPFSSGANVLTF. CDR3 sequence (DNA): TGTGCCAGTAGTATCGTGACAGGGACTCCCTTCAGCTCTGGGGCCAACGTCCTGACTTTC.

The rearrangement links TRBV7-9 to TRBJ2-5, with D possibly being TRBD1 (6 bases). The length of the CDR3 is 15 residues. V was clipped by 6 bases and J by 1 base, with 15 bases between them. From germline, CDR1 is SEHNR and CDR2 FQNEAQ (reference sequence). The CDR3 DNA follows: TGTGCCAGCAGTTCTTCACAGGGCCCCCAAGAGACCCAGTACTTC. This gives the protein CASSSSQGPQETQYF.

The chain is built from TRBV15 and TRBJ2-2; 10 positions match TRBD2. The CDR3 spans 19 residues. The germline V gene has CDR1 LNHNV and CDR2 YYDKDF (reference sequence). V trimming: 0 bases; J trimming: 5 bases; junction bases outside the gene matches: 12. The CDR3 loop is CATSRDLGLAAIKTGELFF. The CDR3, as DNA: TGTGCCACCAGCAGAGATTTAGGACTAGCGGCAATTAAGACCGGGGAGCTGTTTTTT. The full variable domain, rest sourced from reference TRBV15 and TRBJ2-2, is DAMVIQNPRYQVTQFGKPVTLSCSQTLNHNVMYWYQQKSSQAPKLLFHYYDKDFNNEADTPDNFQSRRPNTSFCFLDIRSPGLGDTAMYLCATSRDLGLAAIKTGELFFGEGSRLTVL.

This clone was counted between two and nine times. The CDR3 loop reads CASSLGPWTEDLRNTIYF. DNA for the CDR3: TGTGCCAGCAGCTTAGGCCCTTGGACAGAGGATCTAAGAAACACCATATATTTT. V and J are TRBV7-4 and TRBJ1-3, with D possibly TRBD1 on 6 matching bases. Deletions cut 1 base from V and 5 bases from J, with 21 bases between. This CDR3 region has 18 residues. The V gene's germline CDR1 is SGHVT and CDR2 SQSDAQ. Full variable domain (missing parts from reference TRBV7-4 and TRBJ1-3): GAGVSQSPRYKVAKRGRDVALRCDSISGHVTLYWYRQTLGQGSEVLTYSQSDAQRDKSGRPSGRFSAERPERSVSTLKIQRTEQGDSAVYLCASSLGPWTEDLRNTIYFGEGSWLTVV.

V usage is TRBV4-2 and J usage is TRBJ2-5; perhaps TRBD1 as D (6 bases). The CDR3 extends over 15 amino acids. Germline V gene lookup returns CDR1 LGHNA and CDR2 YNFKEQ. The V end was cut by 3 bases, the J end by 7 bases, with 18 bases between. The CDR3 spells CASSQTWTELGTQYF. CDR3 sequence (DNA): TGTGCCAGCAGCCAGACATGGACAGAATTGGGGACCCAGTACTTC.

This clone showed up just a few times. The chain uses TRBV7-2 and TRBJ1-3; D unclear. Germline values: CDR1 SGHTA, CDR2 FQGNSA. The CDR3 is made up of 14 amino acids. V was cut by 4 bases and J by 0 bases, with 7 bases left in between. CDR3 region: CASSYQFSGNTIYF. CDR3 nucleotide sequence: TGTGCCAGCAGCTATCAGTTCTCTGGAAACACCATATATTTT.

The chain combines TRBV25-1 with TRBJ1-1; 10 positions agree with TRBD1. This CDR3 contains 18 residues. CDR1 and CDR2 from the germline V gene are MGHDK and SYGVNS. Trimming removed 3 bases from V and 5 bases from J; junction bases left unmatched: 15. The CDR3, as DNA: TGTGCCAGCAGTGATTTTTATCCTACGACAGGGGGCTATACTGAAGCTTTCTTT. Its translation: CASSDFYPTTGGYTEAFF.